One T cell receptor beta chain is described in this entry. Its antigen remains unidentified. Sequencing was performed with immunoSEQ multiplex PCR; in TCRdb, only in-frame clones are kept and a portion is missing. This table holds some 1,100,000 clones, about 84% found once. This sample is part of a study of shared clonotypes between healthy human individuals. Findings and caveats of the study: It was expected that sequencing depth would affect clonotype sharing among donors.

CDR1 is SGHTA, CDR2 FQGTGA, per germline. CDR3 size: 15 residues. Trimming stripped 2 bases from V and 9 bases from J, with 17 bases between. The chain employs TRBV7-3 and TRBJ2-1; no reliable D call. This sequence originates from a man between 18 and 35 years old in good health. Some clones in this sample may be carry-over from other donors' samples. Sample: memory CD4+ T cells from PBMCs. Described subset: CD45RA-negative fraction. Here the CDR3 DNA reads TGTGCCAGCAGCTTAGCGGCCGCTTACCTGGGTGAGCAGTTCTTC. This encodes CASSLAAAYLGEQFF.